Listed below are T cell receptor beta chains from one sample, sequenced in a study of blood T cell repertoires in COVID-19. TCRdb keeps only in-frame clones here, not all; method: immunoSEQ multiplex PCR. Among fewer than 300,000 clones listed, roughly 85% were seen once. The sample comprised PBMCs or T cells enriched from blood (not recorded which). Receptor source: a woman aged 30 to 39 who had recovered from COVID-19. Each CDR3 is given with its conserved first and last residue.

>TRBV28|TRBJ2-5
CASSSWTDQETQYF
>TRBV29-1|TRBJ1-1
CSVESTGNTEAFF
>TRBV5-4|TRBJ2-1
CASSLQGAGPHEQFF
>TRBV7-9|TRBJ2-1
CASSFPTDNEQFF
>TRBV4-1|TRBJ1-2
CASSQGRDSKTYGYTF
>TRBV30|TRBJ1-3
CAWSRPNQAKSSGNTIYF
>TRBV6-5|TRBJ1-1
CASTEGRINTEAFF
>TRBV9|TRBJ1-6
CASSPPGGAGNSPLHF
>TRBV13|TRBJ2-7
CASSGGAYEQYF
>TRBV5-1|TRBJ2-3
CASSPTTSFLGDTQYF
>TRBV6-5|TRBJ2-1
CASSRDSYNEQFF
>TRBV2|TRBJ1-5
CASNMESNQPQHF
>TRBV28|TRBJ1-5
CASSLTGGYQPQHF
>TRBV19|TRBJ2-3
CASRLAGTDTQYF
>TRBV4-1|TRBJ1-1
CASSRGQGRDTEAFF
>TRBV24-1|TRBJ1-1
CATRDRRNTEAFF
>TRBV19|TRBJ2-7
CASSPRNPSGNSEQYF
>TRBV28|TRBJ1-1
CASSLGANTEAFF
>TRBV7-9|TRBJ1-2
CASSPGSGYTF
>TRBV9|TRBJ2-3
CASSVEGGADTQYF
>TRBV9|TRBJ2-5
CASSPQGLWETQYF
>TRBV2|TRBJ2-1
CASSEDRGFGNEQFF
>TRBV5-1|TRBJ2-3
CASRHGQAADTQYF